This T cell receptor (beta chain) emerged from a study of technical replicates of blood from a handful of donors. Assay: immunoSEQ multiplex PCR; the TCRdb copy retains only in-frame clones and omits some. The profile shows fewer than 100,000 clones, roughly 94% of them singletons. The CDR3 totals 13 residues. Trimming pared 5 bases from V and 1 base from J, leaving 8 bases between. Germline-derived CDR1 and CDR2 are SEHNR and FQNEAQ (reference sequence). The receptor was derived from a human donor in good health. The chain joins TRBV7-9 to TRBJ2-5; D call uncertain. The sequencing sample was made of T cells isolated from PBMCs. The CDR3 is CASSTASQETQYF. CDR3 nucleotides: TGTGCCAGCAGCACAGCCTCCCAAGAGACCCAGTACTTC.